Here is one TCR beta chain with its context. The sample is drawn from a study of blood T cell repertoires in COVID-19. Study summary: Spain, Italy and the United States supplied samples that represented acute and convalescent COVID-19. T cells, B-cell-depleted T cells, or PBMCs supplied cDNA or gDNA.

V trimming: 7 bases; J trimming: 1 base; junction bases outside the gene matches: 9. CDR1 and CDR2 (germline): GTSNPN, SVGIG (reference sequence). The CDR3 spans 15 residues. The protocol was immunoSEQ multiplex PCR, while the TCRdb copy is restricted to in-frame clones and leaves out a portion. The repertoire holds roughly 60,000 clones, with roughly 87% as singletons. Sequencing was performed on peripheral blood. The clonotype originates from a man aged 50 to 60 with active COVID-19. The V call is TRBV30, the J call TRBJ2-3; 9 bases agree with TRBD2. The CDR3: CASHPERGGTDTQYF. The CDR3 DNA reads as TGTGCCTCCCACCCCGAGCGGGGGGGCACAGATACGCAGTATTTT.